The 2 T cell receptor beta chains below were found in one sample sequenced in a study of blood T cells in healthy people across ages. The use of a sample-barcoded 5' primer and a J-beta primer mix characterized a second PCR of about 6 to 12 cycles. TCRdb re-called the 5' RACE reads through MiXCR, storing one row per CDR3 protein. Counted here are 380,000 or so distinct CDR3 sequences, over 45% occurring once; the ten biggest clones make up around 50%. Material: blood. The receptors were gathered from a man in his fifties or sixties in good health.

This clonotype was observed a handful of times. V usage is TRBV28 and J usage is TRBJ2-7; 12 bases fit TRBD2. V shed 2 bases, J shed 7 bases, and the junction held 6 bases outside the gene matches. Germline loops: CDR1 MDHEN, CDR2 SYDVKM. This CDR3 has 15 residues. The CDR3 DNA follows: TGTGCCAGCAGTTTAGAGACTAGCGGGAGCCGGGAGCAGTACTTC. This sequence encodes CASSLETSGSREQYF.

This clonotype was observed many times. The chain links TRBV6-5 to TRBJ2-4; 10 bases line up with TRBD2. The germline V gene encodes CDR1 MNHEY and CDR2 SVGAGI. The ends lost 2 bases at V and 2 bases at J; junction bases unmatched: 12. The CDR3 runs 19 residues. CDR3 protein: CASSYTSGVFGLTKNIQYF. DNA of the CDR3: TGTGCCAGCAGTTACACTAGCGGGGTATTTGGGCTGACCAAAAACATTCAGTACTTC.